What follows are 22 T cell receptor beta chains derived from one specimen sequenced in a study of tumor-infiltrating lymphocytes in primary liver carcinoma. The researchers produced TCR beta cDNA from around 0.5 ug total RNA with a constant-region primer. Slightly modified ARM-PCR, run as three nested multiplex PCR rounds, produced the TCR beta libraries. Researchers ran the first two PCR rounds for approximately 9 cycles each with TRBV1-TRBV30 forward primers and a C-beta reverse primer. TCRdb re-analysed the multiplex PCR reads in MiXCR, keeping a single row per CDR3 protein. Counted here are 70,000 to 85,000 distinct CDR3 sequences, about two thirds occurring once; the ten biggest clones make up 12% to 15%. The approximately 17-32 mg bulk tissue piece was not sorted before simultaneous RNA and DNA extraction. Sequences were obtained from liver tumor tissue from sampling region 4. Described subset: tumor region T4, right-lateral pole. The receptors were gathered from a woman in her sixties with primary liver carcinoma and hepatitis B virus infection.

This clonotype was observed many times. The rearrangement uses TRBV6-1 and TRBJ1-6, with TRBD1 identical over 8 bases. J was trimmed by 8 bases and V by 6 bases; bases with no gene match: 6. CDR3 length: 14 amino acids. The germline V gene has CDR1 MNHNS and CDR2 SASEGT. The CDR3 DNA follows: TGTGCCAGCAGGCGGGACAGGAACGATTCACCCCTCCACTTT. It specifies CASRRDRNDSPLHF.

In its sample, this clonotype was seen many times. The chain combines TRBV5-1 with TRBJ2-7, with D possibly matching TRBD2 (5 bases). V was shortened by 0 bases and J by 0 bases, with 7 bases between the two germline ends. Germline CDR1 reads SGHRS; CDR2 reads YFSETQ. The CDR3 consists of 14 residues. The DNA for the CDR3 is TGCGCCAGCAGCTTGGGGGGAGACTCCTACGAGCAGTACTTC. It specifies CASSLGGDSYEQYF.

Comments on this clonotype: Mismatch with germline at one junction end may stem from a read error. This chain uses TRBV19 with TRBJ1-1, with D possibly matching TRBD1 (6 bases). The germline V gene encodes CDR1 LNHDA and CDR2 SQIVND (reference sequence). The CDR3 has 14 amino acids. Here the CDR3 reads CVSWGRGRDTEAFF. The DNA of the CDR3 is TGTGTCAGTTGGGGGCGGGGACGTGACACTGAAGCTTTCTTT. Together with reference TRBV19 and TRBJ1-1, the CDR3 gives the full variable domain: DGGITQSPKYLFRKEGQNVTLSCEQNLNHDAMYWYRQDPGQGLRLIYYSQIVNDFQKGDIAEGYSVSREKKESFPLTVTSAQKNPTAFYLCVSWGRGRDTEAFFGQGTRLTVV.

There are a few counts of this clonotype. The chain uses TRBV18 and TRBJ2-1, with unresolved D. V dropped 3 bases and J dropped 8 bases, with 14 bases sitting between them. The CDR3 contains 14 residues. Germline assignment: CDR1 KGHSH and CDR2 LQKENI. CDR3 DNA: TGTGCCAGCTCACCGGGGAAAATTGTCGATGAGCAGTTCTTC. The encoded protein is CASSPGKIVDEQFF.

V usage is TRBV29-1 and J usage is TRBJ2-3, with D perhaps TRBD1 (5 bases). The CDR3 extends over 15 amino acids. V was pared by 3 bases and J by 2 bases, with 15 bases between. Germline values: CDR1 SQVTM, CDR2 ANQGSEA. CDR3 nucleotides: TGCAGCGTTGAGTGGGGCCCACAGGACACAGATACGCAGTATTTT. Its translation: CSVEWGPQDTDTQYF.

About this clonotype: At one end the junction does not follow the germline gene, possibly because of a read error. V is TRBV5-4 and J is TRBJ2-7, with 9 nucleotides matching TRBD1. The CDR3 sequence is 15 residues long. Germline CDR1 is SGHNT and CDR2 is YYREEE (reference sequence). The CDR3 DNA reads TGTGCCGGTAGCTTGGGACAGGGTTTAGGCTACGAGCAGTATTTC. This sequence encodes CAGSLGQGLGYEQYF.

A single count supports this clonotype. This likely comes from a read error, as the CDR3 has no conserved phenylalanine or tryptophan at its end. The chain is built from TRBV5-5 and TRBJ2-2; either TRBD1 or TRBD2 may fit D (5 bases each). Germline assignment: CDR1 SGHKS and CDR2 YYEKEE (reference sequence). The CDR3 runs 15 residues. The CDR3: CASSLFVQGTGKLFS. DNA for the CDR3: TGTGCCAGCAGCTTGTTTGTGCAGGGTACCGGGAAGCTGTTTTCT.

On this clonotype: At one end, the junction sequence differs from germline, possibly due to a read error. The chain combines TRBV6-1 with TRBJ1-1; the D gene is possibly TRBD1 (5 bases). Germline CDR1 is MNHNS and CDR2 is SASEGT. This CDR3 has 14 residues. CDR3 in amino acids: CASSKEIEGTEAIF. CDR3 nucleotide sequence: TGTGCCAGCAGTAAAGAAATAGAGGGGACTGAAGCTATCTTT.

This clonotype was observed many times. The chain uses TRBV5-1 and TRBJ2-1; TRBD2 matches 15 bases. CDR1 and CDR2 (germline): SGHRS, YFSETQ. V shed 0 bases, J shed 8 bases, and the junction held 6 bases outside the gene matches. The CDR3 extends over 17 amino acids. CDR3 in DNA: TGCGCCAGCAGCTTGGCCGTCGGGACTAGCGGGAGGTATGAGCAGTTCTTC. This translates into CASSLAVGTSGRYEQFF.

This rearrangement joins TRBV18 to TRBJ2-3; D is undetermined. The CDR3 has 11 amino acids. Germline V CDR1 and CDR2: KGHSH, LQKENI. Trimming stripped 3 bases from V and 5 bases from J, with 3 bases between. CDR3: CASSPVDTQYF. The CDR3 region has the DNA TGTGCCAGCTCACCGGTAGATACGCAGTATTTT. Using reference TRBV18 and TRBJ2-3 for the parts outside the CDR3, the full variable domain is NAGVMQNPRHLVRRRGQEARLRCSPMKGHSHVYWYRQLPEEGLKFMVYLQKENIIDESGMPKERFSAEFPKEGPSILRIQQVVRGDSAAYFCASSPVDTQYFGPGTRLTVL.

The sample holds one count of this clonotype. At one boundary the junction diverges from the germline segment, which might be a read error. The rearrangement links TRBV5-1 to TRBJ2-7, with 10 bases identical to TRBD2. This CDR3 comprises 15 residues. CDR1 is SGHRS and CDR2 is YFSETQ in the germline V gene. This CDR3 reads CASTSGTSVGHEQYF. The CDR3 bases are TGCGCAAGCACCTCAGGGACTAGCGTCGGTCACGAGCAGTACTTC.

As to this clonotype: The junction does not match germline at one end; this may be a read error. V and J are TRBV7-8 and TRBJ2-1; D is ambiguous. The V gene's germline CDR1 is SGHVS and CDR2 FQNEAQ. The CDR3 runs to 13 residues. CDR3 protein: CASGLAQTAPQFF. The CDR3 bases are TGTGCCAGCGGCTTAGCCCAGACTGCTCCTCAGTTCTTC.

This rearrangement joins TRBV28 to TRBJ2-7; D may be TRBD1 or TRBD2 (5 bases each). With 7 bases removed from V and 3 bases from J, the gap between germline ends came to 25 bases. CDR3 size: 17 residues. In germline, CDR1 is MDHEN, CDR2 SYDVKM. The CDR3 protein is CASISLMPWDGGYEQYF. CDR3 coding DNA: TGTGCCAGCATTTCATTAATGCCCTGGGACGGAGGCTACGAGCAGTACTTC.

In the case of this clonotype: Compared with germline, one end of the junction differs, possibly owing to a read error. This chain connects TRBV15 to TRBJ2-7; D remains ambiguous. CDR3 size: 14 residues. Germline V lookup: CDR1 LNHNV, CDR2 YYDKDF (reference sequence). The DNA of the CDR3 is TGTGCCATCAGCAGCCCCCTGAAGGGTAGCGAGCAGTACTTC. The encoded protein is CAISSPLKGSEQYF.

The chain employs TRBV28 and TRBJ2-7; 8 bases are a match to TRBD2. The germline gives CDR1 MDHEN, CDR2 SYDVKM. The CDR3 length is 15 residues. The V gene end was trimmed by 7 bases and the J gene end by 7 bases; junction bases not matched to a gene: 15. DNA for the CDR3: TGTGCCAGCACTCACGGGGGGGTCCCTCTCTATGAGCAGTACTTC. It encodes CASTHGGVPLYEQYF.

With regard to this clonotype: This could be a read error, since a much larger clone is one nucleotide away. The chain combines TRBV5-1 with TRBJ2-3; D might be TRBD1 or TRBD2, each matching 6 bases. The germline V gene has CDR1 SGHRS and CDR2 YFSETQ. The CDR3 contains 16 residues. CDR3 in amino acids: CASSSRGGSYTDTHYF. The DNA of the CDR3 is TGCGCCAGCAGCTCCAGAGGGGGGTCCTACACAGATACGCATTATTTT.

In this sample, this clonotype turned up once. The CDR3 protein is CASSELQGNTGGLFF. The CDR3 DNA sequence: TGTGCCAGCAGTGAATTACAGGGTAACACCGGGGGACTGTTTTTT. This chain joins TRBV25-1 and TRBJ2-2; perhaps D is TRBD1 or TRBD2 (6 bases each). Germline CDR1 reads MGHDK; CDR2 reads SYGVNS. This CDR3 is 15 amino acids long. Trimming took off 1 base at V and 14 bases at J, with 20 bases between the two ends.

Worth noting for this clonotype: At one of its ends the junction is not consistent with the germline gene, which may arise from a read error. The chain uses TRBV7-9 and TRBJ2-6, with TRBD2 matching 8 bases. The V gene's germline CDR1 is SEHNR and CDR2 FQNEAQ (reference sequence). This CDR3 is 15 amino acids long. The CDR3 loop is CTSSLAGSGANVLTF. The CDR3 coding sequence is TGTACCAGCAGCTTAGCGGGGAGTGGGGCCAACGTCCTGACTTTC.

Of note for this clonotype: Relative to the germline gene, one junction end is altered; a read error may explain this. V is TRBV11-3 and J is TRBJ2-3; weak D call: TRBD1 (6 bases). The CDR3 is 17 residues long. Germline-derived CDR1 and CDR2 are SGHNT and YENEEA. The CDR3: CANSLSFRPLRTDTHHF. The CDR3 DNA follows: TGTGCCAACAGCTTATCGTTTCGGCCGCTACGGACAGATACGCATCATTTT.

Remarks on this clonotype: One end of the junction is discordant with germline, which a read error may explain. This chain links TRBV6-2 or TRBV6-3 with TRBJ1-1; TRBD1 aligns across 8 bases. CDR1 and CDR2 from the germline V gene are MNHEY and SVGEGT. The CDR3 runs 11 residues. The CDR3 bases are TGTGCCAGCGGGGGACAGGCCGAAACTTCCTTT. Protein: CASGGQAETSF.

This clonotype appeared many times. V usage is TRBV12-3 or TRBV12-4 and J usage is TRBJ2-1; 7 nucleotides agree with TRBD2. The V gene end was trimmed by 5 bases and the J gene end by 6 bases; junction bases not matched to a gene: 10. The CDR3 spans 15 residues. The CDR3 protein is CASSGGRGAVNEQFF. In DNA, the CDR3 is TGTGCCAGCAGTGGCGGGAGAGGGGCTGTCAATGAGCAGTTCTTC.

Of note for this clonotype: A much bigger clone sits one base away, suggesting this may be a read error. The V gene is TRBV7-9, the J gene TRBJ2-3, with no clear D. Germline CDR1 SEHNR, CDR2 FQNEAQ (reference sequence). V lost 2 bases and J 3 bases, leaving 12 bases between the germline ends. The CDR3 loop spans 15 amino acids. Written as DNA, the CDR3 is TGTGCCAGCAGCTTACCGGGTAACGGGACAGATACGCAGTATTTT. It specifies CASSLPGNGTDTQYF.